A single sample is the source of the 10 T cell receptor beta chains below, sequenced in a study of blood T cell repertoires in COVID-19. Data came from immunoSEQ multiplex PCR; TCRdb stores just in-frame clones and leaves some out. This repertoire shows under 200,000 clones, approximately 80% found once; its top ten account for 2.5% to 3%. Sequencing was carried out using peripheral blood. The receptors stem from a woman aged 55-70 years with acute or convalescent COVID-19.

The DNA of the CDR3 is TGTGCCAGCAGCCAAAGCACGGACAGGAACACTGAAGCTTTCTTT. Protein: CASSQSTDRNTEAFF. The V call is TRBV4-2, the J call TRBJ1-1; perhaps TRBD1 as D (6 bases). This CDR3 is 15 amino acids long. The germline CDR1 and CDR2 sequences are LGHNA and YNFKEQ. Deletions cut 2 bases from V and 1 base from J, with 11 bases between.

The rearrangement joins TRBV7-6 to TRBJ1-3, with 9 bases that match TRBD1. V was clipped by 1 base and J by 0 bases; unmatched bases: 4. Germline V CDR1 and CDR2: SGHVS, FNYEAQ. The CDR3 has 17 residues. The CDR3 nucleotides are TGTGCCAGCAGCTTAGGTGGGACAGGGATCTCTGGAAACACCATATATTTT. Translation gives CASSLGGTGISGNTIYF.

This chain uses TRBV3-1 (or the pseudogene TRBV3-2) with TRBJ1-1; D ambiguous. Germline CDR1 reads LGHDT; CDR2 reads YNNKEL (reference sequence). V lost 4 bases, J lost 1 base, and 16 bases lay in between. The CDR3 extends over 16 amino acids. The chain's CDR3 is CASSPIPLRGNTEAFF. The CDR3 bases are TGTGCCAGCAGCCCAATCCCGTTACGGGGGAACACTGAAGCTTTCTTT.

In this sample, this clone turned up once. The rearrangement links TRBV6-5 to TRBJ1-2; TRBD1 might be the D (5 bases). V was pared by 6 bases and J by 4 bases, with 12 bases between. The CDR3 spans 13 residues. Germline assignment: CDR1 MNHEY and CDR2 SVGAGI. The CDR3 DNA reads TGTGCCAGCAGGTCCGGGGGTCCCTATGGCTACACCTTC. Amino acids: CASRSGGPYGYTF.

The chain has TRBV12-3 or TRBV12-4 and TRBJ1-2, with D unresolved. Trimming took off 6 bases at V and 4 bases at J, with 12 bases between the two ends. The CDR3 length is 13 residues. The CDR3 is CASRPRSSYGYTF. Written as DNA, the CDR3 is TGTGCCAGCAGACCCCGATCCAGCTATGGCTACACCTTC.

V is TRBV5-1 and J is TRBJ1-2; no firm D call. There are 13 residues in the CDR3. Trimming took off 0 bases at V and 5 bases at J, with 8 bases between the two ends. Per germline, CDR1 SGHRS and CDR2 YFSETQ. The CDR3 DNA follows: TGCGCCAGCAGCTTGGGGCGGCTATATGGCTACACCTTC. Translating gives CASSLGRLYGYTF.

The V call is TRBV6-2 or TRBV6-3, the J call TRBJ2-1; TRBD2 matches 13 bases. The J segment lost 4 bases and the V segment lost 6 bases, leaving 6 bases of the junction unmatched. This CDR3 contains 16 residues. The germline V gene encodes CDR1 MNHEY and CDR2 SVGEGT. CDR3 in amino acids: CASSSGTSGVYNEQFF. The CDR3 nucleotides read TGTGCCAGCAGCTCCGGGACTAGCGGGGTTTACAATGAGCAGTTCTTC.

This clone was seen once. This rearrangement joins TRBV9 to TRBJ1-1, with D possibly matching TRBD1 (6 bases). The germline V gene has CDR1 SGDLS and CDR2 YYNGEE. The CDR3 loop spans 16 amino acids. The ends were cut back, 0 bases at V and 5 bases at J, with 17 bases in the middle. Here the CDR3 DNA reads TGTGCCAGCAGCGTAGTAGGGGGACCTCTGGGGACTGAAGCTTTCTTT. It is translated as CASSVVGGPLGTEAFF.

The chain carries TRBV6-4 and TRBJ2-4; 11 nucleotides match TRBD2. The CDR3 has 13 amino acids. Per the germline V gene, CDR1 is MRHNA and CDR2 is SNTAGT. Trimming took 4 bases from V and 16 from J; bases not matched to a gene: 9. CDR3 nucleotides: TGTGCCAGCAGTGGCTCTAGCGGGGGGCCCATATACTTC. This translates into CASSGSSGGPIYF.

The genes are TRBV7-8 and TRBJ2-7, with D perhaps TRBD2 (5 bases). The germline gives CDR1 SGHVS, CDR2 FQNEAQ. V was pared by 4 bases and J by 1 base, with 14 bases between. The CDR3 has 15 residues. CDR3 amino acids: CASSSGETASYEQYF. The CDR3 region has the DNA TGTGCCAGCAGCTCCGGGGAGACCGCATCCTACGAGCAGTACTTC.